This entry lists 30 T cell receptor beta chains sequenced from one sample in a study of identical twins (dated by TCRdb to about 2016). Library preparation employed 5' RACE. The sequencer listed for this sample is Illumina HiSeq 2000. Starting from the raw public reads, TCRdb applied fastp trimming at Q25, assembled clones with MiXCR and retained in-frame beta chains. CDR3 protein duplicates are merged, each entry listing the most common genes and DNA. Present in this sample are about 150,000 distinct CDR3 sequences, around 3.4% of which were seen just once. The leading ten clones occupy 7% to 10% of the sample. Sequencing used memory T cells sorted from blood. Sample cell subset or site, as interpreted from the label and publication: CD45RO+ enriched T cells. The receptors here all came from a man aged 18-30 years in good health.

This clonotype showed up many times. The rearrangement uses TRBV7-6 and TRBJ2-1; tentatively, D is TRBD2 (6 bases). The germline V and J ends were trimmed by 5 bases and 7 bases, with 24 bases remaining between them. The CDR3 length is 17 residues. CDR1 and CDR2 from the germline V gene are SGHVS and FNYEAQ. In DNA form, the CDR3 reads TGTGCCAGCAGCAAAAGAAGCCGACCGGGACTCGAAAATGAGCAGTTCTTC. Translation gives CASSKRSRPGLENEQFF.

This clonotype was detected ten times or more. For the CDR3, the DNA is TGTGCCAGTAGCCCCTTGGGGGCCGGGGCCAACGTCCTGACTTTC. It encodes CASSPLGAGANVLTF. V gene TRBV19 combines with J gene TRBJ2-6; D is perhaps TRBD1 (6 bases). V lost 6 bases to trimming and J lost 4 bases, with 13 bases between them. Germline lookup yields CDR1 LNHDA and CDR2 SQIVND (reference sequence). The CDR3 spans 15 residues.

This clonotype was seen many times. The chain employs TRBV19 and TRBJ2-5; TRBD2 matches at 10 bases. The CDR3 has 14 amino acids. Trimming removed 6 bases from V and 5 bases from J; junction bases left unmatched: 6. Germline CDR1 reads LNHDA; CDR2 reads SQIVND (reference sequence). For the CDR3, the DNA is TGTGCCAGTAGCCAAGCGGGAGGGGTGGAGACCCAGTACTTC. The encoded protein is CASSQAGGVETQYF. The whole variable domain, filled in from reference TRBV19 and TRBJ2-5, reads DGGITQSPKYLFRKEGQNVTLSCEQNLNHDAMYWYRQDPGQGLRLIYYSQIVNDFQKGDIAEGYSVSREKKESFPLTVTSAQKNPTAFYLCASSQAGGVETQYFGPGTRLLVL.

This clonotype was picked up many times. This chain connects TRBV20-1 to TRBJ2-7, with TRBD1 as a possible D gene (6 bases). The germline V gene has CDR1 DFQATT and CDR2 SNEGSKA (reference sequence). The CDR3 length is 12 residues. The V and J ends lost 6 bases and 4 bases respectively, with 13 bases between them. For the CDR3, the DNA is TGCAGTGCAACCGGGACACCTTACGAGCAGTACTTC. Amino acids: CSATGTPYEQYF.

This clonotype was counted ten times or more. The gene calls are TRBV5-1 and TRBJ2-1; D assignment may be TRBD1 or TRBD2 (5 bases each). CDR3 length equals 18 residues. Germline-derived CDR1 and CDR2 are SGHRS and YFSETQ. With 4 bases removed from V and 4 bases from J, the gap between germline ends came to 24 bases. CDR3 bases: TGCGCCAGCAGCCGAACACCCGCGACGGGGACCCAGTACAATGAGCAGTTCTTC. It translates to CASSRTPATGTQYNEQFF.

With respect to this clonotype: It is likely a read error, because the conserved phenylalanine at the end of the CDR3 is missing. The V gene is TRBV7-9, the J gene TRBJ2-1; 12 bases line up with TRBD2. CDR3 length equals 16 residues. The junction had 9 bases not matched to a gene; V was cut back by 5 bases and J by 7 bases. Germline-derived CDR1 and CDR2 are SEHNR and FQNEAQ (reference sequence). DNA of the CDR3: TGTGCCAGCAGCCCCACGACTAGCGGGAGTTGGAATGAGCAGTTCTAC. Translated, it gives CASSPTTSGSWNEQFY.

This clonotype was seen at least ten times. The CDR3 loop is CASSFSGRSNEQFF. CDR3 nucleotide sequence: TGTGCCAGCAGTTTCAGCGGGAGGTCCAATGAGCAGTTCTTC. The chain links TRBV12-3 or TRBV12-4 to TRBJ2-1; 9 bases align to TRBD2. The CDR3 length is 14 residues. V shed 3 bases, J shed 6 bases, and the junction held 3 bases outside the gene matches.

This clonotype has just a few counts. The chain uses TRBV20-1 and TRBJ2-7; TRBD2 might be the D (6 bases). CDR3 length: 11 amino acids. Germline V lookup: CDR1 DFQATT, CDR2 SNEGSKA (reference sequence). Trimming pared 5 bases from V and 9 bases from J, leaving 14 bases between. CDR3 sequence reads: CSAYRPEGQYF. CDR3 in DNA: TGCAGTGCTTACCGTCCGGAGGGGCAGTACTTC.

This clonotype was counted ten times or more. The chain recombines TRBV4-1 with TRBJ1-5; D might be TRBD1 (6 bases). Trimming shortened V by 3 bases and J by 6 bases, and 15 bases separated the two germline ends. The CDR3 loop spans 15 amino acids. Germline V gene lookup returns CDR1 MGHRA and CDR2 YSYEKL. Written as DNA, the CDR3 is TGCGCCAGCAGCCAGGGAGGGGGGTTCGGTCAGCCCCAGCATTTT. Translation gives CASSQGGGFGQPQHF.

This clonotype came up many times. V and J are TRBV29-1 and TRBJ2-4, with 8 positions matching TRBD2. The germline gives CDR1 SQVTM, CDR2 ANQGSEA. The CDR3 spans 14 residues. V trimming: 7 bases; J trimming: 1 base; junction bases outside the gene matches: 6. The CDR3 sequence: CSAREGQAKNIQYF. The CDR3 nucleotides are TGCAGCGCTCGGGAGGGCCAGGCCAAAAACATTCAGTACTTC.

This clonotype was seen many times. The chain links TRBV3-1 to TRBJ2-1, with TRBD2 as a possible D gene (6 bases). Germline CDR1 reads LGHDT; CDR2 reads YNNKEL (reference sequence). Trimming took off 2 bases at V and 13 bases at J, with 15 bases between the two ends. This CDR3 spans 13 amino acids. The CDR3 loop is CASSQFSGGNQFF. CDR3 nucleotide sequence: TGTGCCAGCAGCCAATTTAGCGGCGGGAACCAGTTCTTC.

This clonotype occurred many times. The chain recombines TRBV6-2 or TRBV6-3 with TRBJ2-5; 8 nucleotides align to TRBD2. The germline V gene encodes CDR1 MNHEY and CDR2 SVGEGT. This CDR3 spans 14 amino acids. Losses at the gene ends were 7 bases for V and 2 bases for J; bases not matched to a gene: 6. The CDR3 DNA is TGTGCCAGCACCCCGGGACTAGAGCAAGAGACCCAGTACTTC. Its protein product is CASTPGLEQETQYF.

This clonotype was observed many times. The chain combines TRBV3-1 with TRBJ1-2; TRBD1 aligns across 9 bases. This CDR3 comprises 14 residues. The trim removed 4 bases at V and 3 bases at J, leaving 3 bases unmatched. From germline, CDR1 is LGHDT and CDR2 YNNKEL (reference sequence). The CDR3 loop reads CASSPRTGDYGYTF. Here the CDR3 DNA reads TGTGCCAGCAGCCCCCGGACAGGGGACTATGGCTACACCTTC.

This clonotype has at least ten counts. The rearrangement links TRBV20-1 to TRBJ2-5; TRBD2 agrees at 12 bases. Germline V gives CDR1 DFQATT, CDR2 SNEGSKA (reference sequence). The V gene end was trimmed by 6 bases and the J gene end by 4 bases; junction bases not matched to a gene: 6. CDR3 length: 14 amino acids. The CDR3 is CSAPTSGSAETQYF. CDR3 nucleotides: TGCAGTGCCCCGACTAGCGGGAGTGCAGAGACCCAGTACTTC.

The rearrangement links TRBV4-2 to TRBJ2-5, with 12 bases matching TRBD2. V shed 7 bases, J shed 5 bases, and the junction held 20 bases outside the gene matches. The V gene's germline CDR1 is LGHNA and CDR2 YNFKEQ. CDR3 length: 19 residues. CDR3 bases: TGTGCCAGCACCACGGAAGTTGGGCTAGCGGGAGGGATGGCGGAGACCCAGTACTTC. The encoded protein is CASTTEVGLAGGMAETQYF.

In its sample, this clonotype was seen many times. The V gene is TRBV28, the J gene TRBJ2-1; D is unclear. The germline V gene encodes CDR1 MDHEN and CDR2 SYDVKM. The CDR3 covers 11 residues. Trimming left V 5 bases short and J 15 bases short, with 14 bases between. As DNA, the CDR3 is TGTGCCAGCAGTGACCGGAATCGAGGGTTCTTC. Amino acids: CASSDRNRGFF.

This clonotype has ten or more counts. The J gene is TRBJ2-7, the V gene TRBV7-2; 8 bases align to TRBD2. Per the germline V gene, CDR1 is SGHTA and CDR2 is FQGNSA. The CDR3 totals 15 residues. Losses at the gene ends were 5 bases for V and 4 bases for J; bases not matched to a gene: 10. The CDR3 coding sequence is TGTGCCAGCAGCCCAAGGCGGGGGGCCCAATACGAGCAGTACTTC. Its translation: CASSPRRGAQYEQYF.

In this sample, this clonotype turned up many times. V usage is TRBV6-5 and J usage is TRBJ2-5; TRBD1 matches 7 bases. The CDR3 covers 17 residues. Germline CDR1 reads MNHEY; CDR2 reads SVGAGI. V gave up 2 bases and J gave up 4 bases; unmatched junction bases: 13. The CDR3 nucleotides are TGTGCCAGCAGTTACACACCCCATACAGGGGTAGGAGAGACCCAGTACTTC. Translated, it gives CASSYTPHTGVGETQYF.

Ten or more counts support this clonotype. The genes are TRBV27 and TRBJ2-1; TRBD2 matches at 9 bases. The J segment lost 3 bases and the V segment lost 0 bases, leaving 6 bases of the junction unmatched. The CDR3 is made up of 17 amino acids. Per germline, CDR1 MNHEY and CDR2 SMNVEV (reference sequence). This CDR3 is CASSLSGAGGGYNEQFF. CDR3 nucleotide sequence: TGTGCCAGCAGTTTATCGGGGGCGGGAGGGGGCTACAATGAGCAGTTCTTC.

This clonotype was seen many times. V usage is TRBV12-3 or TRBV12-4 and J usage is TRBJ2-3, with 8 bases lining up with TRBD2. Trimming removed 3 bases from V and 6 bases from J; junction bases left unmatched: 5. This CDR3 is built from 14 residues. The CDR3 nucleotides are TGTGCCAGCAGTTTCTCCAGCGGGAGTGATACGCAGTATTTT. Amino acids: CASSFSSGSDTQYF.

Ten or more counts support this clonotype. This rearrangement joins TRBV5-5 to TRBJ2-1, with 12 nucleotides matching TRBD2. Germline assignment: CDR1 SGHKS and CDR2 YYEKEE (reference sequence). The CDR3 extends over 16 amino acids. J was trimmed by 1 base and V by 5 bases; bases with no gene match: 4. CDR3 region: CASRIGLAGSYNEQFF. In DNA, the CDR3 is TGTGCCAGCAGAATTGGACTAGCGGGATCCTACAATGAGCAGTTCTTC.

This clonotype has at least ten counts. V gene TRBV12-3 or TRBV12-4 combines with J gene TRBJ1-2; D remains ambiguous. V dropped 7 bases and J dropped 8 bases, with 20 bases sitting between them. This CDR3 spans 14 amino acids. The CDR3 region is CASTRSGVRGGYTF. The DNA of the CDR3 is TGTGCCAGCACTAGATCCGGGGTGCGCGGGGGCTACACCTTC.

As to this clonotype: A much larger clonotype is one base distant, so this may be a read error. Because the CDR3 is missing its conserved closing phenylalanine or tryptophan, this is likely a read error. The chain recombines TRBV12-3 or TRBV12-4 with TRBJ1-2; TRBD1 agrees at 8 bases. The CDR3 spans 14 residues. The V segment lost 3 bases and the J segment 5 bases; nucleotides outside the gene matches: 5. The CDR3, as DNA: TGTGCCAGCAGTTTGGGAGGGACAGGTTATGGCTACACCTAC. This encodes CASSLGGTGYGYTY.

This clonotype was detected many times. The V gene is TRBV20-1, the J gene TRBJ2-4; no clear D. Between the trimmed V and J ends, which lost 0 bases and 1 base, there was a span of 13 bases. The CDR3 extends over 16 amino acids. Germline V gene sequence: CDR1 DFQATT, CDR2 SNEGSKA (reference sequence). Here the CDR3 DNA reads TGCAGTGCTAGAGATCGTAGGGAAGTGGCCAAAAACATTCAGTACTTC. Translation gives CSARDRREVAKNIQYF.

This clonotype was picked up many times. J is TRBJ2-3 and V is TRBV25-1, with 7 bases identical to TRBD2. The CDR3 is 16 residues long. The V gene end was trimmed by 1 base and the J gene end by 1 base; junction bases not matched to a gene: 5. From germline, CDR1 is MGHDK and CDR2 SYGVNS. The CDR3 nucleotides read TGTGCCAGCAGTGAATCACGGGGGGAGGGCACAGATACGCAGTATTTT. It codes for CASSESRGEGTDTQYF.

The table lists this clonotype with many counts. The chain is built from TRBV20-1 and TRBJ2-7; 8 bases match TRBD2. J was trimmed by 0 bases and V by 2 bases; bases with no gene match: 9. The germline gives CDR1 DFQATT, CDR2 SNEGSKA (reference sequence). This CDR3 comprises 16 residues. CDR3 in amino acids: CSARLGLAGISYEQYF. The CDR3, as DNA: TGCAGTGCTAGATTAGGCCTAGCGGGCATCTCCTACGAGCAGTACTTC.

In its sample, this clonotype was seen many times. V is TRBV7-8 and J is TRBJ2-5; the D is unclear. The CDR3 is 15 amino acids. Germline V gene sequence: CDR1 SGHVS, CDR2 FQNEAQ. V shed 3 bases and J shed 4 bases, with 15 bases lying between them. The CDR3 sequence: CASSFQGARAETQYF. The CDR3 coding sequence is TGTGCCAGCAGCTTCCAAGGCGCTAGGGCAGAGACCCAGTACTTC.

This clonotype was recorded many times. The rearrangement joins TRBV25-1 to TRBJ2-1; 7 nucleotides align to TRBD1. V lost 3 bases, J lost 2 bases, and 10 bases stayed unmatched. Germline-derived CDR1 and CDR2 are MGHDK and SYGVNS. This CDR3 region has 17 residues. The CDR3 loop is CASSDTRPGGTYNEQFF. The CDR3 nucleotides read TGTGCCAGCAGTGATACGCGCCCAGGGGGTACCTACAATGAGCAGTTCTTC.

This clonotype was detected ten times or more. This rearrangement joins TRBV5-1 to TRBJ2-1; unclear D gene. Trimming pared 1 base from V and 0 bases from J, leaving 8 bases between. The germline CDR1 and CDR2 sequences are SGHRS and YFSETQ. The CDR3 consists of 15 residues. The CDR3 DNA is TGCGCCAGCAGCTTGATGTGGGACTCCTACAATGAGCAGTTCTTC. Encoded protein: CASSLMWDSYNEQFF.

This clonotype has ten or more counts. V usage is TRBV5-1 and J usage is TRBJ2-7; D perhaps matches TRBD1 (7 bases). The germline V gene encodes CDR1 SGHRS and CDR2 YFSETQ. The CDR3 length is 15 residues. V gave up 4 bases and J gave up 1 base, with 15 bases separating them. This CDR3 is CASSRQGGPSYEQYF. The CDR3, as DNA: TGCGCCAGCAGCCGACAGGGAGGCCCGTCCTACGAGCAGTACTTC. Looking up the rest from reference TRBV5-1 and TRBJ2-7 gives the full variable domain: KAGVTQTPRYLIKTRGQQVTLSCSPISGHRSVSWYQQTPGQGLQFLFEYFSETQRNKGNFPGRFSGRQFSNSRSEMNVSTLELGDSALYLCASSRQGGPSYEQYFGPGTRLTVT.